Included here is one TCR beta chain sequence, with context. No antigen is known for it. The PCR was carried out with 60 Vbeta primers and 13 Jbeta primers. The method was immunoSEQ multiplex PCR; TCRdb's version includes in-frame clones alone and lacks a portion of them. This specimen shows about 53,000 clones; the ten leading clones hold 9.5% to 15%. This entry belongs to a study of cytomegalovirus exposure and HLA in healthy donors. Overall study findings and caveats: A later analysis linked a missense DCLRE1C variant to TCR beta V- and J-gene trimming.

Trimming took off 6 bases at V and 7 bases at J, with 12 bases between the two ends. Germline-derived CDR1 and CDR2 are SNHLY and FYNNEI. The CDR3 has 12 residues. At sampling all donors were nominally healthy, likely with unrecorded immune exposures. Specimen: PBMCs. The TCR sequence derives from a young man in good health and CMV-seropositive. The chain is built from TRBV2 and TRBJ2-5, with D maybe TRBD1 (6 bases). Here the CDR3 DNA reads TGTGCCAGCAGCCCACAGGGAGTGACCCAGTACTTC. Translating it yields CASSPQGVTQYF.